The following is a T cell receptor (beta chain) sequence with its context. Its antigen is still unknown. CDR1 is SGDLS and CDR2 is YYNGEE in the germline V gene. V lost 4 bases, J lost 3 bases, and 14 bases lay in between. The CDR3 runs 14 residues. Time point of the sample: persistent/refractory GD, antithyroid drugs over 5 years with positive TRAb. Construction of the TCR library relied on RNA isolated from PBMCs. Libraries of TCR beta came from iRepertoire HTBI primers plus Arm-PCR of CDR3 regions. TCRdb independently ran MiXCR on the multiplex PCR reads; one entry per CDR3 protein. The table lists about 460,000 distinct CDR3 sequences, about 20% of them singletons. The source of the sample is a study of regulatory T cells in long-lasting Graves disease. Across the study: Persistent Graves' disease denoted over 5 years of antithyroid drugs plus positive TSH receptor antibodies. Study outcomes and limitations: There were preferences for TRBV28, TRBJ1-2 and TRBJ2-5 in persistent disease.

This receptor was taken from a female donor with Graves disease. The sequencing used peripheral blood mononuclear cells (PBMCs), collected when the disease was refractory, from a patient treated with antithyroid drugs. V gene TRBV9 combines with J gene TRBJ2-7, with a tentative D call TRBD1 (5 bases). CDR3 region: CASSREGVLYEQYF. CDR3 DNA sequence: TGTGCCAGCAGCCGCGAAGGGGTCCTCTACGAGCAGTACTTC.